This TCR beta chain came from a study of a mutant IDH1 vaccine in newly diagnosed glioma. As for time point: baseline, week 1 (first vaccination visit). Treatment here: pre-vaccination baseline after standard-of-care therapy. Method: immunoSEQ multiplex PCR; TCRdb's copy keeps in-frame clones and lacks some. The table records 70,000 to 95,000 clones, approximately 80% of them present only once. About this clone: Relative to the germline gene, one junction end is altered; a read error may explain this.

CDR1 SSHAT and CDR2 FNYEAQ come from the germline V gene (reference sequence). The CDR3 has 13 residues. The sequences come from PBMCs, collected from a glioma patient treated with radiotherapy, temozolomide or both. This receptor was identified in a man aged 35 to 55 with glioma. Some clones in this sample may be carry-over from other donors' samples. The V call is TRBV7-7, the J call TRBJ2-7; tentative D call: TRBD2 (6 bases). The CDR3 coding sequence is TGTGCTAGCAGCTTAGCGTGGAGGGACGAGCAGTACTTC. It specifies CASSLAWRDEQYF.